These T cell receptor beta chains were read from a single sample in a study of CD8+ T cells in alopecia areata. The table came from immunoSEQ multiplex PCR; TCRdb's copy has only in-frame clones and leaves some out. The table includes roughly 250,000 clones, roughly two thirds detected once. The sequenced sample was CD4+ T cells sorted from blood, obtained at week 0. The receptors here all came from a human donor with alopecia areata. Each CDR3 is given with its conserved first and last residue. The D gene is left open where the match is weak. Expanded clones get a size class; other rows say once, few or many, or leave the size out.

>TRBD1|-|TRBV11-2|TRBJ2-5
TGTGCCAGCAGCACAGGGGGGACCCAGTACTTC
CASSTGGTQYF
>-|few|TRBV30|TRBJ2-2
TGTGCCTGGATCGGGGCCACCGGGGAGCTGTTTTTT
CAWIGATGELFF
>TRBD1|few|TRBV2|TRBJ1-5
TGTGCCAGCAGTGCCATCGGACAGGGCAATCAGCCCCAGCATTTT
CASSAIGQGNQPQHF
>-|-|TRBV19|TRBJ2-1
TGTGCCAGTAGTACCTACAATGAGCAGTTCTTC
CASSTYNEQFF
>-|-|TRBV7-2|TRBJ1-2
TGTGCCAGCAGCTTAGCGGCAGGGGCTAACTATGGCTACACCTTC
CASSLAAGANYGYTF
>TRBD1|few|TRBV5-1|TRBJ2-7
TGCGCCAGCAGCTTGGAAGGACAGGGCGAGCAGTACTTC
CASSLEGQGEQYF
>TRBD1|-|TRBV30|TRBJ1-5
TGTGCCTGGGCAGGGGGAAGCAATCAGCCCCAGCATTTT
CAWAGGSNQPQHF
>-|-|TRBV4-1|TRBJ2-5
TGCGCCAGCAGCCAAGAAAGGGAATACCAAGAGACCCAGTACTTC
CASSQEREYQETQYF
>-|-|TRBV20-1|TRBJ1-5
TGCAGTGCTCCAACGACAGGAAGCCAGCATTTT
CSAPTTGSQHF
>TRBD2|many|TRBV7-9|TRBJ2-5
TGTGCCAGCAGTATAGCGGGGCAAGAGACCCAGTACTTC
CASSIAGQETQYF
>-|-|TRBV19|TRBJ2-2
TGTGCCAGTAATCAGGTCGGCGGGGAGCTGTTTTTT
CASNQVGGELFF
>-|-|TRBV6-5|TRBJ1-5
TGTGCCAGCAGTAGGGGCTGGGAGAGGGGTCAGCCCCAGCATTTT
CASSRGWERGQPQHF
>-|few|TRBV15|TRBJ2-2
TGTGCCACCAGCAGAGATGGAGGTCGGACCGGGGAGCTGTTTTTT
CATSRDGGRTGELFF
>TRBD1|-|TRBV2|TRBJ1-3
TGTGCCAGCAGTGCGGACAGGGGAAATGGAAACACCATATATTTT
CASSADRGNGNTIYF
>TRBD1|-|TRBV18|TRBJ1-6
TGTGCCAGCTCAACGGGACAGGCGGATAATTCACCCCTCCACTTT
CASSTGQADNSPLHF
>TRBD1|-|TRBV18|TRBJ2-7
TGTGCCAGCTCACTGGGGACAGAACCCTACGAGCAGTACTTC
CASSLGTEPYEQYF
>TRBD1|-|TRBV5-1|TRBJ2-2
TGCGCCAGCAGCCCTCAACAGGGGGCTCTCACCGGGGAGCTGTTTTTT
CASSPQQGALTGELFF